This T cell receptor (beta chain) was observed in a study of T cells in Graves' hyperthyroidism and ophthalmopathy. It was RNA transcripts that yielded the amplified TCR beta CDR3 regions. RT-PCR in the first round (using the HTBI primer set) targeted the TCR CDR3. TCRdb independently ran MiXCR on the multiplex PCR reads; one entry per CDR3 protein. This table holds roughly 57,000 distinct CDR3 sequences, under 70% found once. A patient was excluded if there was uncontrolled infection, other autoimmune disease, pregnancy or lactation. Every diagnosis used clinical symptoms, serum thyroxine and TRAb, thyroid ultrasound and orbital computed tomography. Study-wide results and caveats: Clonotypes that were expanded in thyroid above 0.001 mostly appeared in blood too.

This clonotype has a count of ten or more. Its antigen is not known. Sequencing used blood. This receptor was obtained from a woman aged 55-70 years with Graves' ophthalmopathy.

CDR3 sequence: CASSSTGGAYGYTF. The CDR3 nucleotides are TGTGCCAGCAGTTCGACAGGGGGCGCCTATGGCTACACCTTC. V gene TRBV12-3 or TRBV12-4 combines with J gene TRBJ1-2, with TRBD1 matching over 10 bases. CDR3 size: 14 residues. The ends lost 4 bases at V and 4 bases at J; junction bases unmatched: 3.